This T cell receptor (beta chain) was identified in a study of cytomegalovirus exposure and HLA in healthy donors. Study-wide background: Earlier sequencing of 150 million to 200 million T cells yielded 120 million or so unique TCR beta sequences. Whole-study results and caveats: When presence/absence was analysed, sequencing depth was taken to be roughly uniform across donors. Later analysis found that TCR beta chains associated with HLA were more clonally expanded than other, equally common chains.

A remark on this clone: What it recognizes is unknown.

PCR involved 60 Vbeta and 13 Jbeta primers. Generated by immunoSEQ multiplex PCR, the TCRdb table keeps only in-frame clones and is missing some. Of 60,000 to 65,000 clones listed, around 87% are singletons. Trimming removed 5 bases from V and 8 bases from J, with 7 bases in between. CDR1 is LNHDA and CDR2 is SQIVND in the germline V gene (reference sequence). The CDR3 loop spans 11 amino acids. The sequence came from a man aged 18-30 years in good health and CMV-seronegative. The sample taken for sequencing was PBMCs. The V and J genes are TRBV19 and TRBJ2-1; D gene uncertain. For the CDR3, the DNA is TGTGCCAGTAGTCTGAGTTATGAGCAGTTCTTC. Translated: CASSLSYEQFF.